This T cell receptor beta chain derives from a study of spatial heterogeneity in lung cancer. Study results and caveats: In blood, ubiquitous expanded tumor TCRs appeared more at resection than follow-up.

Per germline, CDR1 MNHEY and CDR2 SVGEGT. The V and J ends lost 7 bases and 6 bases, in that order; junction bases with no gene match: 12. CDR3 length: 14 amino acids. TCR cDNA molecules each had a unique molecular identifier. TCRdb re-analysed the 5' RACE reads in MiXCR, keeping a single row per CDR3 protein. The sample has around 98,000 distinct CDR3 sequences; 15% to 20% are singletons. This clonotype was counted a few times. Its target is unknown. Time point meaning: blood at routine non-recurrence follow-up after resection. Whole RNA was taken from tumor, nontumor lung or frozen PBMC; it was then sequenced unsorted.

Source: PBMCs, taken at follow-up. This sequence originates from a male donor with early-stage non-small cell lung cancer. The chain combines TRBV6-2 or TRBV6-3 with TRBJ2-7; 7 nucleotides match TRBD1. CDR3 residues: CASTPATGIREQYV. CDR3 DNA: TGTGCCAGCACCCCCGCGACAGGGATTCGCGAGCAGTACGTC.